A selection of T cell receptor beta chains follows, all from one sample in a study of shared clonotypes between healthy human individuals. Sequenced by immunoSEQ multiplex PCR; TCRdb stores in-frame clones only, minus some. Of some 1,100,000 clones listed, 78% are singletons. The specimen was memory CD4+ T cells from PBMCs. These receptors came from a man younger than 35 in good health. Some clones in this sample may be carry-over from other donors' samples. Both conserved end residues are part of each CDR3. The D gene is left open where the match is weak. Clone size is shown for a subset of rows, as once, few, many or a class of expanded clone.

d_call	clone_size	v_call	j_call	cdr3_length	cdr3_aa	cdr3_nt
TRBD1	-	TRBV28	TRBJ1-4	14	CASSWDSPSEKLFF	TGTGCCAGCAGTTGGGACAGCCCCAGTGAAAAACTGTTTTTT
TRBD1	-	TRBV28	TRBJ1-5	16	CASSLSSGGSGQPQHF	TGTGCCAGCAGTTTATCGTCAGGGGGCTCGGGGCAGCCCCAGCATTTT
-	-	TRBV6-6	TRBJ2-5	15	CASSLGTGPGETQYF	TGTGCCAGCAGTTTGGGGACGGGTCCCGGGGAGACCCAGTACTTC
TRBD2	once	TRBV6-1	TRBJ2-1	16	CASSGVKTSGANEQFF	TGTGCCAGCAGTGGAGTTAAGACTAGCGGGGCGAATGAGCAGTTCTTC
TRBD1	-	TRBV28	TRBJ1-4	16	CASTGQGAQLYEKLFF	TGTGCCAGCACCGGACAGGGGGCGCAGCTTTACGAAAAACTGTTTTTT
-	-	TRBV28	TRBJ1-5	12	CASSWGSLPQHF	TGTGCCAGTTCCTGGGGGTCGTTGCCCCAGCATTTT
-	-	TRBV29-1	TRBJ2-7	12	CSVAAASYEQYF	TGCAGCGTTGCGGCAGCCTCCTACGAGCAGTACTTC
-	-	TRBV11-2	TRBJ2-1	16	CASSFTSGVLYNEQFF	TGTGCCAGCAGCTTTACATCCGGGGTTCTCTACAATGAGCAGTTCTTC
TRBD1	-	TRBV4-2	TRBJ2-5	15	CASSQDHTGEETQYF	TGTGCCAGCAGCCAAGATCACACAGGGGAAGAGACCCAGTACTTC
-	-	TRBV7-2	TRBJ2-2	14	CASSLTGYTGELFF	TGTGCCAGCAGCCTGACAGGATACACCGGGGAGCTGTTTTTT
-	-	TRBV5-1	TRBJ2-6	14	CASSATSGANVLTF	TGCGCCAGCAGCGCGACCTCTGGGGCCAACGTCCTGACTTTC
-	once	TRBV11-2	TRBJ2-3	14	CASSLGSWRNTQYF	TGTGCCAGCAGCTTGGGCTCCTGGAGGAATACGCAGTATTTT
TRBD1	-	TRBV5-1	TRBJ2-5	15	CASSNAQGASETQYF	TGCGCCAGCAGCAATGCTCAGGGGGCAAGCGAGACCCAGTACTTC
TRBD2	-	TRBV15	TRBJ2-3	18	CATSRDWLAGGGTDTQYF	TGTGCCACCAGCAGAGATTGGCTAGCGGGAGGTGGCACAGATACGCAGTATTTT
-	-	TRBV19	TRBJ2-2	15	CASSTRTAATGELFF	TGTGCCAGTAGTACAAGGACAGCGGCCACCGGGGAGCTGTTTTTT
-	-	TRBV10-2	TRBJ2-2	15	CASSDLARNTGELFF	TGCGCCAGCAGTGACCTGGCGCGGAACACCGGGGAGCTGTTTTTT